This TCR beta chain was identified in a study of blood T cell repertoires in COVID-19. Here immunoSEQ multiplex PCR was the method, and the copy in TCRdb shows in-frame clones only, minus some. The data show about 150,000 clones, 75% to 90% seen once. The CDR3 has 15 amino acids. From germline, CDR1 is SGHVS and CDR2 FNYEAQ. J was trimmed by 2 bases and V by 3 bases; bases with no gene match: 6. The rearrangement joins TRBV7-6 to TRBJ2-7, with 8 bases aligning to TRBD1. The sample taken for sequencing was peripheral blood. The receptor's source is a young man with COVID-19, enrolled during active disease. CDR3 DNA sequence: TGTGCCAGCAGCTTGGACAGGGATACAACCTACGAGCAGTACTTC. This translates into CASSLDRDTTYEQYF.